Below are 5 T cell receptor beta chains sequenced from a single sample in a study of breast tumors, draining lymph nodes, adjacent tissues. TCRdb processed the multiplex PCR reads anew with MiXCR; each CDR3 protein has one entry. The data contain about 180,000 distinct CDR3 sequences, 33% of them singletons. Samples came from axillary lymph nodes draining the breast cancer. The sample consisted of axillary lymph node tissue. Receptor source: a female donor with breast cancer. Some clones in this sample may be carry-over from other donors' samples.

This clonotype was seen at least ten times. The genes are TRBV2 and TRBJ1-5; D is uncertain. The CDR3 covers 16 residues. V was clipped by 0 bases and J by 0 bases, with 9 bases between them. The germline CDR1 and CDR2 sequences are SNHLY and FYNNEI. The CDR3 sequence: CASSEALGNSNQPQHF. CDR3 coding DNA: TGTGCCAGCAGTGAAGCGCTGGGAAATAGCAATCAGCCCCAGCATTTT.

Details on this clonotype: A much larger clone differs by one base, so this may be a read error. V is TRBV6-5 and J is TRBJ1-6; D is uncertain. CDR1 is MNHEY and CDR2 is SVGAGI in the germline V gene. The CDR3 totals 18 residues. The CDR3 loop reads CASSHSLTASSYNSPLHF. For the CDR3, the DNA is TGTGCCAGCAGTCACTCGTTAACAGCCAGCTCCTATAATTCACCCCTCCACTTT.

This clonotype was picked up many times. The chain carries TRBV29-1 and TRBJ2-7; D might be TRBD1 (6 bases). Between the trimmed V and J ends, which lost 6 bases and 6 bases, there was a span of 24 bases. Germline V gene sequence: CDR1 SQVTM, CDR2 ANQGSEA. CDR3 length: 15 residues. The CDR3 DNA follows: TGCAGCGTCCGCCCCGCCAGGGGTAAACCCCTCGAGCAGTACTTC. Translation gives CSVRPARGKPLEQYF.

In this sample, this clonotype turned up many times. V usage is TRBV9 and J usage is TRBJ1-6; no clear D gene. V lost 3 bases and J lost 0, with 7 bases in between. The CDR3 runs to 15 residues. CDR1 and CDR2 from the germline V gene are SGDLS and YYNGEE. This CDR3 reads CASSGLSSYNSPLHF. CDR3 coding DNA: TGTGCCAGCAGCGGCCTCAGCTCCTATAATTCACCCCTCCACTTT.

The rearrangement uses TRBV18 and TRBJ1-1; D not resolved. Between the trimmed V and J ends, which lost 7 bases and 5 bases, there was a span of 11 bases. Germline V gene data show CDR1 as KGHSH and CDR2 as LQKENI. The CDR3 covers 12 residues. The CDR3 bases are TGTGCCAGCTGGGCGGGAGGGACTGAAGCTTTCTTT. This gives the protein CASWAGGTEAFF.